The 5 T cell receptor beta chains given below trace back to one sample, sequenced in a study of stem cell transplantation in POMP-related autoinflammatory disease. This table comes from immunoSEQ multiplex PCR, and its TCRdb copy is limited to in-frame clones, with some not included. The sample contains 9,900 or so clones, 70% to 80% of which appear only once. Sequences were derived from CD4+ T cells from PBMCs, sampled after stem cell transplantation. These receptors were obtained from a human patient with POMP-related autoinflammation and immune dysregulation (PRAID). Some T cells may trace back to the graft donor.

This clone was detected only a few times. The chain joins TRBV6-5 to TRBJ2-7; D unclear. The CDR3 extends over 12 amino acids. The germline V gene encodes CDR1 MNHEY and CDR2 SVGAGI. V was shortened by 7 bases and J by 2 bases, with 9 bases between the two germline ends. CDR3 sequence (DNA): TGTGCCAGCACGGGTTATACCTACGAGCAGTACTTC. Encoded protein: CASTGYTYEQYF.

The chain has TRBV7-9 and TRBJ2-1; D gene ambiguous. Trimming cost V 2 bases and J 1 base, with 12 bases left between them. This CDR3 region has 16 residues. Germline V gene data show CDR1 as SEHNR and CDR2 as FQNEAQ (reference sequence). Here the CDR3 reads CASSLRFRYSYNEQFF. CDR3 coding DNA: TGTGCCAGCAGCTTAAGGTTCAGGTATTCCTACAATGAGCAGTTCTTC. The full variable domain, its missing parts supplied by reference TRBV7-9 and TRBJ2-1, is DTGVSQNPRHKITKRGQNVTFRCDPISEHNRLYWYRQTLGQGPEFLTYFQNEAQLEKSRLLSDRFSAERPKGSFSTLEIQRTEQGDSAMYLCASSLRFRYSYNEQFFGPGTRLTVL.

This clone was recorded only once. The rearrangement links TRBV28 to TRBJ2-5; D is undetermined. The CDR3 has 12 residues. Trimming removed 5 bases at V and 5 bases at J, with 9 bases between. Germline V lookup: CDR1 MDHEN, CDR2 SYDVKM. The CDR3 spells CASSPYTETQYF. The CDR3 DNA reads as TGTGCCAGCAGTCCCTACACGGAGACCCAGTACTTC.

This chain uses TRBV27 with TRBJ1-2; D ambiguous. The CDR3 is 15 residues long. The V end lost 6 bases, the J end lost 4 bases, and 18 bases lay between the germline ends. CDR1 MNHEY and CDR2 SMNVEV come from the germline V gene (reference sequence). CDR3: CASSPPRYRGYGYTF. The CDR3 region has the DNA TGTGCCAGCAGCCCTCCGCGATACCGGGGCTATGGCTACACCTTC.

The chain couples TRBV3-1 (or the pseudogene TRBV3-2) to TRBJ2-5; no clear D. Trimming removed 4 bases at V and 5 bases at J, with 20 bases between. The germline CDR1 and CDR2 sequences are LGHDT and YNNKEL (reference sequence). The CDR3 is 16 amino acids. This chain's CDR3 is CASSRNYPISSETQYF. The DNA of the CDR3 is TGTGCCAGCAGCCGCAACTATCCCATTTCCTCTGAGACCCAGTACTTC.